This is a list of T cell receptor beta chains from one sample in a study of control samples from healthy donors and cancer patients. Data came from immunoSEQ multiplex PCR; TCRdb stores just in-frame clones and leaves some out. The table lists about 140,000 clones, 70% to 90% of them singletons. Sequenced: blood. The receptor source for this set is a woman aged 25 to 39 in good health. CDR3s leave out the opening cysteine and the closing phenylalanine or tryptophan. Clone size is shown for a subset of rows, as once, few, many or a class of expanded clone.

.	TRBV28	TRBJ2-2	ASIQGARGGENGELF
few	TRBV2	TRBJ2-2	ASSEGLPRATGELF
once	TRBV2	TRBJ2-2	ASRSSGANTGELF
.	TRBV28	TRBJ1-1	ASSLGQLTEAF
.	TRBV10-1	TRBJ1-3	ASSPYSGNTIY
.	TRBV29-1	TRBJ2-1	SVEEGNEQF
.	TRBV6-5	TRBJ1-1	ASSSPDGGEAF
.	TRBV20-1	TRBJ1-2	SASAPGRNYGYT
.	TRBV6-6	TRBJ2-7	ASSYAGRDNEQY
few	TRBV29-1	TRBJ1-2	SVEKDSYGYT
.	TRBV7-9	TRBJ2-7	ATGQVQREVTYEQY
.	TRBV28	TRBJ1-2	ASSLLGGSRYGYT
.	TRBV7-9	TRBJ1-4	ASSLGTVNEKLF
.	TRBV7-2	TRBJ2-2	ASSRNPTGSNTGELF
.	TRBV28	TRBJ1-1	ASTGNTEAF
.	TRBV5-8	TRBJ1-1	ASSLVPTARTEAF
.	TRBV6-5	TRBJ1-3	ASSYSIGNTIY
.	TRBV10-3	TRBJ1-1	AISAQQGGNTEAF
.	TRBV5-1	TRBJ2-4	ASSFGQNIQY
.	TRBV2	TRBJ2-7	ASSLGGSYEQY
.	TRBV7-6	TRBJ2-7	ASSLGGQGGYEQY
.	TRBV18	TRBJ1-6	ASSPLASSSSPPH
.	TRBV25-1	TRBJ1-2	ASSVAQGRYT
few	TRBV14	TRBJ2-1	ASSQQGGSYNEQF
once	TRBV28	TRBJ2-7	ASSLQREQY
.	TRBV20-1	TRBJ1-2	SANPFGTSS
.	TRBV27	TRBJ1-2	ASSRDRAIGGYT
.	TRBV5-6	TRBJ1-5	ASSLRGANQPQH
.	TRBV7-8	TRBJ2-5	ASSSSNSAAQETQY
.	TRBV6-5	TRBJ2-5	ASRKTGTQETQY
.	TRBV12-3/TRBV12-4	TRBJ1-1	ASSFGRSTEAF